The following is a T cell receptor (beta chain) sequence with its context. This sample was taken from a study of blood T cell repertoires in COVID-19. As for the study in general: Researchers got acute and convalescent COVID-19 samples from the United States, Italy and Spain. T cells, B-cell-depleted T cells, or PBMCs supplied cDNA or gDNA.

Authors' analysis steps: Estimation of nucleated cell counts relied on the amplification of reference gene primers. Assay used: immunoSEQ multiplex PCR; TCRdb lists only in-frame clones, some missing. That table furnishes V, J and clone size, whereas the DNA furnished D and trimming. The sample has around 100,000 clones; approximately 81% are singletons. Trimming at V came to 6 bases and at J to 5 bases, leaving 9 bases not matched to a gene. Germline V CDR1 and CDR2: MNHEY, SVGAGI. The CDR3 sequence is 14 residues long. This clonotype was obtained from a man in his forties or fifties with acute or convalescent COVID-19. V is TRBV6-5 and J is TRBJ2-7; 8 nucleotides match TRBD2. The sequencing input was peripheral blood. The CDR3 sequence is CASSRGGPANEQYF. DNA for the CDR3: TGTGCCAGCAGCCGGGGGGGCCCGGCCAACGAGCAGTACTTC.